The 4 T cell receptor beta chains listed next were all sequenced from one sample in a study of T cells after yellow fever vaccination (dated by TCRdb to between 2019 and 2020). Interpreted using the paper, the treatment or condition label stands for: live attenuated yellow fever vaccine strain. Library preparation used 5' RACE. The reads were generated on an Illumina NovaSeq 6000. The public reads were quality trimmed at Q25 with fastp and then assembled into clones with MiXCR by TCRdb, keeping productive beta chains. CDR3 protein duplicates are merged, each entry listing the most common genes and DNA. The sample records about 310,000 distinct CDR3 sequences, roughly 3.5% of which are singletons. The ten most abundant clones make up less than 25% of the sample. The input for sequencing was PBMCs, taken on the day of the yellow fever booster vaccination. Receptors were obtained from a young man who received the YFV17D yellow fever vaccine.

The chain combines TRBV5-6 with TRBJ1-4, with a possible D match to TRBD1 (6 bases). Trimming took 4 bases from V and 0 from J, leaving 13 bases between them. The germline V gene encodes CDR1 SGHDT and CDR2 YYEEEE. This CDR3 contains 16 residues. In DNA, the CDR3 is TGTGCCAGCAGCGGCCGGGACACACCAACTAATGAAAAACTGTTTTTT. It is translated as CASSGRDTPTNEKLFF. Based on the CDR3 plus reference TRBV5-6 and TRBJ1-4, the full variable domain is DAGVTQSPTHLIKTRGQQVTLRCSPKSGHDTVSWYQQALGQGPQFIFQYYEEEERQRGNFPDRFSGHQFPNYSSELNVNALLLGDSALYLCASSGRDTPTNEKLFFGSGTQLSVL.

CDR3 nucleotides: TGTGCCACCAGTGAACATGACAGCTCTGAAGCTTTCTTT. The encoded protein is CATSEHDSSEAFF. The V and J genes are TRBV24-1 and TRBJ1-1, with D maybe TRBD1 (5 bases). V lost 4 bases to trimming and J lost 6 bases, with 11 bases between them. CDR1 is KGHDR and CDR2 is SFDVKD in the germline V gene. This CDR3 comprises 13 residues.

This clonotype was observed a handful of times. The chain couples TRBV7-2 to TRBJ2-7; no clear D gene. The germline CDR1 and CDR2 sequences are SGHTA and FQGNSA. V shed 1 base and J shed 1 base, with 11 bases lying between them. This CDR3 contains 15 residues. The CDR3 DNA sequence: TGTGCCAGCAGCTTAGTCGTCGTGGGATCCTACGAGCAGTACTTC. Translating it yields CASSLVVVGSYEQYF.

This clonotype was observed at least ten times. This chain connects TRBV5-1 to TRBJ2-6; no reliable D call. The CDR3 contains 17 residues. V was shortened by 0 bases and J by 4 bases, with 14 bases between the two germline ends. Germline CDR1 SGHRS, CDR2 YFSETQ. The CDR3 coding sequence is TGCGCCAGCAGCTTGGTGCTCACCTCGGAGGGGGCCAACGTCCTGACTTTC. Translated, it gives CASSLVLTSEGANVLTF.